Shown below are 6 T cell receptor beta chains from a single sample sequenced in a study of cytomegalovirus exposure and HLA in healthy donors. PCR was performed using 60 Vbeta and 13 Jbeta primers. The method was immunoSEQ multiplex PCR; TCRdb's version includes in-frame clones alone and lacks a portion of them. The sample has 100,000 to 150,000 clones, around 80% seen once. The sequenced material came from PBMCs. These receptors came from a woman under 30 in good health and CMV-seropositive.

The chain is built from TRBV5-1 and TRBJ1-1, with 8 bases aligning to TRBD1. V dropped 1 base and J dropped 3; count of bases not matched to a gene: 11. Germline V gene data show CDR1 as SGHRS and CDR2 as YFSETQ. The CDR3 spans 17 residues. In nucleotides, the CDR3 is TGCGCCAGCAGCTTGATCCTGACAGGGGTGGAGGACACTGAAGCTTTCTTT. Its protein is CASSLILTGVEDTEAFF.

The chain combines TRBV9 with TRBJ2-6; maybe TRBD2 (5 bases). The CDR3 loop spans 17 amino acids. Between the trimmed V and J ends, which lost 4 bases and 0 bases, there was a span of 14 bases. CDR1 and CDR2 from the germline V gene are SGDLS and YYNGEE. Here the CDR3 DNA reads TGTGCCAGCAGCCCCAGCGGCGGCTTCTCTGGGGCCAACGTCCTGACTTTC. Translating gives CASSPSGGFSGANVLTF.

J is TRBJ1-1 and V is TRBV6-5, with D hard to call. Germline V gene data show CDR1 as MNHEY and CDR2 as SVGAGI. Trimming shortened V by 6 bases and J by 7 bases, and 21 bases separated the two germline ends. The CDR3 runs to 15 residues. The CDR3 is CASSLVRDLTCEAFF. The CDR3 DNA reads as TGTGCCAGCAGCCTAGTACGGGATTTGACCTGTGAAGCTTTCTTT.

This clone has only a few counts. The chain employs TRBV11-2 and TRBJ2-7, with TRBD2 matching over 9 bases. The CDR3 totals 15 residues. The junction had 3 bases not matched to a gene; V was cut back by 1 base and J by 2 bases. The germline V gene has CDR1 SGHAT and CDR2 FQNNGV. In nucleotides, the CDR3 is TGTGCCAGCAGCTTAGGGGGGACTAGCCCCTACGAGCAGTACTTC. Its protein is CASSLGGTSPYEQYF.

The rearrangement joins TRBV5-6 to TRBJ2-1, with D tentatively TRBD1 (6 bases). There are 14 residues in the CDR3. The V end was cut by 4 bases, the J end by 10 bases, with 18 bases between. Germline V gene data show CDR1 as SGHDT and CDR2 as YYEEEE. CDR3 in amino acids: CASSPDRTSEEQFF. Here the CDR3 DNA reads TGTGCCAGCAGCCCCGACAGGACCTCGGAAGAGCAGTTCTTC.

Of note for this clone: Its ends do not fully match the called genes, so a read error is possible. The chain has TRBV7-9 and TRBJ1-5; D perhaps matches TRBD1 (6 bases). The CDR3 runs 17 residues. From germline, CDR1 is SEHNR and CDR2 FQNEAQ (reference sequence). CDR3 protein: CSSSLGSVGTGPQPQHF. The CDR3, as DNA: TGTTCCAGCAGCTTGGGGTCGGTGGGAACAGGGCCCCAGCCCCAGCATTTT.